One and the same sample provided the 18 T cell receptor beta chains below, sequenced in a study of breast tumors, draining lymph nodes, adjacent tissues (dated by TCRdb to the mid-2010s). Lymph node samples were obtained from the axillary draining lymph nodes of breast cancer patients. The library was produced with multiplex PCR. The instrument given in TCRdb is Illumina HiSeq 2000. Starting from the raw public reads, TCRdb applied fastp trimming at Q25, assembled clones with MiXCR and retained in-frame beta chains. Rows with a matching CDR3 protein are joined into one entry that keeps the most common DNA and genes. This sample comprises around 140,000 distinct CDR3 sequences, 20% to 25% of them detected only once. Approximately 2.7% of the sample rests with the top ten. The specimen sequenced was axillary lymph node tissue. Receptor source: a female donor with breast cancer. Some clones in this sample may be carry-over from other donors' samples.

Comments on this clonotype: A much more abundant neighbour one base away suggests this may be a read error. This chain uses TRBV7-6 with TRBJ2-5; tentatively, D is TRBD2 (6 bases). Germline V gene data show CDR1 as SGHVS and CDR2 as FNYEAQ. The CDR3 spans 16 residues. The CDR3 protein is CATSLGIGRLGETQYF. DNA of the CDR3: TGTGCCACCAGCTTAGGAATCGGGAGATTGGGGGAGACCCAGTACTTC. The full variable domain, completed using reference TRBV7-6 and TRBJ2-5, is GAGVSQSPRYKVTKRGQDVALRCDPISGHVSLYWYRQALGQGPEFLTYFNYEAQQDKSGLPNDRFSAERPEGSISTLTIQRTEQRDSAMYRCATSLGIGRLGETQYFGPGTRLLVL.

Worth noting for this clonotype: A read error may be the cause here, since a much bigger clone is one base away. The V gene is TRBV20-1, the J gene TRBJ1-3; D may be TRBD1 (5 bases). Per germline, CDR1 DFQATT and CDR2 SNEGSKA (reference sequence). The CDR3 is made up of 15 amino acids. CDR3 amino acids: CSARDIRAGGDTIYF. The CDR3 coding sequence is TGCAGTGCTAGAGATATCAGGGCAGGTGGAGACACCATATATTTT.

This clonotype was recorded many times. This sequence joins TRBV7-9 and TRBJ1-6; 11 bases are a match to TRBD1. CDR1 is SEHNR and CDR2 is FQNEAQ in the germline V gene (reference sequence). Trimming at V came to 1 base and at J to 10 bases, leaving 3 bases not matched to a gene. The CDR3 runs 15 residues. CDR3 nucleotides: TGTGCCAGCAGCTTAGGTGGGACAGGGGGATCACCCCTCCACTTT. Amino acids: CASSLGGTGGSPLHF.

This clonotype was seen more than once but under ten times. This chain uses TRBV7-8 with TRBJ2-7, with TRBD2 matching over 15 bases. The V gene end was trimmed by 3 bases and the J gene end by 6 bases; junction bases not matched to a gene: 9. CDR1 is SGHVS and CDR2 is FQNEAQ in the germline V gene. The CDR3 runs 17 residues. For the CDR3, the DNA is TGTGCCAGCAGCTTCGGGGGACTAGCGGGAGGAGCGGGCGAGCAGTACTTC. This encodes CASSFGGLAGGAGEQYF.

In its sample, this clonotype was seen many times. This chain uses TRBV6-6 with TRBJ2-3; 7 positions agree with TRBD2. J lost 4 bases, V lost 2 bases, and 6 bases had no gene match. The CDR3 is 15 residues long. In germline, CDR1 is MNHNY, CDR2 SVGAGI (reference sequence). The CDR3 DNA reads TGTGCCAGCAGTTACCGGGGGAGGGCTTCAGATACGCAGTATTTT. Amino acid sequence: CASSYRGRASDTQYF.

This clonotype was seen ten or more times. The rearrangement joins TRBV7-6 to TRBJ2-5; D gene uncertain. Germline assignment: CDR1 SGHVS and CDR2 FNYEAQ. The length of the CDR3 is 13 residues. Trimming took off 6 bases at V and 2 bases at J, with 10 bases between the two ends. For the CDR3, the DNA is TGTGCCAGCAGGCTAGGTAGTCAAGAGACCCAGTACTTC. This codes for CASRLGSQETQYF.

This clonotype appeared many times. The V call is TRBV6-2 or TRBV6-3, the J call TRBJ2-3; D remains unclear. Trimming pared 0 bases from V and 3 bases from J, leaving 13 bases between. The V gene's germline CDR1 is MNHEY and CDR2 SVGEGT. This CDR3 spans 16 amino acids. CDR3 in DNA: TGTGCCAGCAGTTACTCGACCGGGCGTCATACAGATACGCAGTATTTT. Translation gives CASSYSTGRHTDTQYF.

This clonotype was seen repeatedly, ten times or more. This sequence joins TRBV6-5 and TRBJ1-6; possibly TRBD1 for D (5 bases). Germline CDR1 reads MNHEY; CDR2 reads SVGAGI. The CDR3 runs 18 residues. Trimming took 1 base from V and 13 from J, leaving 26 bases between them. The CDR3 loop reads CASSYLSARPGRSTPLHF. The CDR3 DNA reads TGTGCCAGCAGTTACTTATCGGCGCGTCCAGGGAGAAGCACCCCCCTCCACTTT.

At least ten counts were recorded for this clonotype. The chain joins TRBV7-6 to TRBJ1-6, with a tentative D call TRBD1 (5 bases). The CDR3 length is 15 residues. Germline CDR1 reads SGHVS; CDR2 reads FNYEAQ. Trimming pared 0 bases from V and 2 bases from J, leaving 5 bases between. In nucleotides, the CDR3 is TGTGCCAGCAGCTTAGCAGGGGCCTATAATTCACCCCTCCACTTT. Protein sequence: CASSLAGAYNSPLHF.

In its sample, this clonotype was seen many times. The chain is built from TRBV28 and TRBJ2-5; either TRBD1 or TRBD2 may supply D (6 bases each). Trimming pared 6 bases from V and 5 bases from J, leaving 16 bases between. Germline-derived CDR1 and CDR2 are MDHEN and SYDVKM. This CDR3 spans 14 amino acids. CDR3 residues: CASSGPGAGETQYF. The CDR3 DNA sequence: TGTGCCAGCAGCGGCCCGGGGGCAGGGGAGACCCAGTACTTC. Full variable domain (missing parts from reference TRBV28 and TRBJ2-5): DVKVTQSSRYLVKRTGEKVFLECVQDMDHENMFWYRQDPGLGLRLIYFSYDVKMKEKGDIPEGYSVSREKKERFSLILESASTNQTSMYLCASSGPGAGETQYFGPGTRLLVL.

This clonotype was seen many times. V and J are TRBV28 and TRBJ2-5; TRBD1 is a possible D gene (5 bases). This CDR3 has 13 amino acids. Germline V gene lookup returns CDR1 MDHEN and CDR2 SYDVKM. V shed 6 bases and J shed 4 bases, with 12 bases lying between them. CDR3 DNA: TGTGCCAGCAGCCCCCAGGGTGGAGAGACCCAGTACTTC. It specifies CASSPQGGETQYF.

The J gene is TRBJ1-5, the V gene TRBV12-1; no check of the table's D call, TRBD1, against the DNA was made. TRBV12-1 is labeled a pseudogene. This CDR3 has 15 residues. This CDR3 reads CASSANSDNNQPQHF. DNA of the CDR3: TGTGCCAGCAGCGCAAACTCGGACAACAATCAGCCCCAGCATTTT.

The chain joins TRBV3-1 to TRBJ2-1; TRBD2 matches 11 bases. The CDR3 sequence is 15 residues long. The trim removed 0 bases at V and 12 bases at J, leaving 7 bases unmatched. The germline CDR1 and CDR2 sequences are LGHDT and YNNKEL (reference sequence). The CDR3 DNA sequence: TGTGCCAGCAGCCAAGAACTCGTAGCGGGAGGGAGGCAGTTCTTC. Translated, it gives CASSQELVAGGRQFF.

This clonotype was counted many times. The chain recombines TRBV29-1 with TRBJ2-7; TRBD1 might be the D (6 bases). The CDR3 spans 13 residues. V lost 6 bases and J lost 2, with 14 bases in between. The germline V gene encodes CDR1 SQVTM and CDR2 ANQGSEA. The CDR3 bases are TGCAGCGTCGCCAGGACAGAGCCCTACGAGCAGTACTTC. Translated, it gives CSVARTEPYEQYF.

This clonotype has a handful of counts. The V and J genes are TRBV28 and TRBJ1-4; D unresolved. From germline, CDR1 is MDHEN and CDR2 SYDVKM. This CDR3 contains 16 residues. V lost 6 bases and J 4 bases, leaving 18 bases between the germline ends. The CDR3, as DNA: TGTGCCAGCAGACTAAGGACGTACGATGGTAATGAAAAACTGTTTTTT. Translated: CASRLRTYDGNEKLFF.

This clonotype was observed many times. The gene calls are TRBV6-1 and TRBJ2-7; 8 nucleotides align to TRBD2. Germline CDR1 and CDR2: MNHNS and SASEGT. The CDR3 spans 13 residues. J gave up 3 bases and V 8 bases, and 6 bases lay outside the gene matches. CDR3 nucleotides: TGTGCCAGCTACCGGGAGGGCCGCTACGAGCAGTACTTC. Its protein product is CASYREGRYEQYF.

Turning to this clonotype: No conserved phenylalanine or tryptophan is present at the end of the CDR3, so a read error is the likely explanation. V usage is TRBV20-1 and J usage is TRBJ2-3; the D is unclear. CDR1 is DFQATT and CDR2 is SNEGSKA in the germline V gene (reference sequence). This CDR3 spans 10 amino acids. The CDR3 loop reads CNAAGDTQYL. The CDR3 DNA is TGCAACGCCGCAGGCGATACGCAGTATCTT.

This clonotype has a count of ten or more. The chain links TRBV3-1 to TRBJ2-7, with TRBD1 identical over 10 bases. The CDR3 is 13 residues long. Germline V gene data show CDR1 as LGHDT and CDR2 as YNNKEL (reference sequence). After removal of 10 bases from V and 5 bases from J, the junction contained 8 bases not matched to a gene. CDR3 sequence reads: CATSDRGVHEQYF. DNA for the CDR3: TGTGCCACCTCGGACAGGGGGGTCCACGAGCAGTACTTC.